This TCR beta chain stems from a study of cytomegalovirus exposure and HLA in healthy donors. Study at large: Previous work identified 95 million to 140 million unique TCR beta sequences from about 179 million T cells. General study results and limits: Most TCR sequences proved rare, with some public TCRs found in many donors. Through in vitro validation, three CMV-associated chains were shown to be specific for CMV antigens.

Nominally healthy donors provided the samples, though records likely missed some immune exposures. The PCR had 60 Vbeta and 13 Jbeta primers. The protocol was immunoSEQ multiplex PCR, while the TCRdb copy is restricted to in-frame clones and leaves out a portion. The data contain 190,000 or so clones, 75% to 90% of them singletons. Trimming took 6 bases from V and 2 from J; bases not matched to a gene: 5. From germline, CDR1 is SGHVS and CDR2 FQNEAQ. The CDR3 contains 15 residues. A remark on this clone: What it binds is not known.

The chain recombines TRBV7-8 with TRBJ2-5; 11 positions agree with TRBD2. The sequence was obtained from a man between 45 and 60 years old in good health and CMV-seronegative. The sample taken for sequencing was PBMCs. For the CDR3, the DNA is TGTGCCAGCAGTAGGGCTAGCGGGGGGCAAGAGACCCAGTACTTC. Its translation: CASSRASGGQETQYF.